The rows below give T cell receptor beta chains drawn from one sample of a study of Ad26.COV2.S vaccination and SARS-CoV-2 variants. TCRdb's table, derived via immunoSEQ multiplex PCR, lists solely in-frame clones and lacks some. Of approximately 420,000 clones in the sample, around 87% were seen once. Sequences were derived from peripheral blood, sampled in a trial of Ad26.COV2.S vaccine versus placebo. The receptors shown here come from a person between 18 and 60 years old who received the Ad26.COV2.S COVID-19 vaccine or a placebo. CDR3s include the opening cysteine and the closing phenylalanine or tryptophan. The order of the fields is D gene, V gene, clone size, J gene, CDR3 protein, CDR3 DNA. D genes are given only for firm matches. Clone size is not always given. Where it is, it says once, few, many or a class for expanded clones.

-	TRBV30	-	TRBJ1-1	CAWMGKLTVNTEAFF	TGTGCCTGGATGGGTAAGCTCACTGTGAACACTGAAGCTTTCTTT
TRBD2	TRBV2	-	TRBJ2-1	CASTLGGSEQFF	TGTGCCAGCACCCTGGGGGGGTCTGAGCAGTTCTTC
-	TRBV7-7	-	TRBJ2-1	CASSLEPGRGSYNEQFF	TGTGCTAGCAGCTTAGAGCCCGGGAGAGGCTCCTACAATGAGCAGTTCTTC
-	TRBV5-1	-	TRBJ2-6	CASSFEGSGANVLTF	TGCGCCAGCAGCTTCGAGGGGTCTGGGGCCAACGTCCTGACTTTC
-	TRBV10-1	once	TRBJ2-4	CASSESGVPWNIQYF	TGCGCCAGCAGTGAGTCTGGGGTTCCCTGGAACATTCAGTACTTC
TRBD1	TRBV4-2	-	TRBJ1-4	CASSPGTGEAATNEKLFF	TGTGCCAGCAGCCCAGGGACAGGGGAGGCCGCAACTAATGAAAAACTGTTTTTT
-	TRBV11-2	-	TRBJ2-3	CASSRTALLGTDTQYF	TGTGCCAGCAGCAGGACAGCACTCCTTGGGACAGATACGCAGTATTTT
TRBD1	TRBV9	-	TRBJ1-2	CASSVPARTGDLLNYGYTF	TGTGCCAGCAGCGTCCCGGCTAGGACAGGCGACTTACTAAACTATGGCTACACCTTC
-	TRBV27	-	TRBJ1-1	CASRGQVRLKNTEAFF	TGTGCCAGCAGAGGGCAGGTGAGGTTGAAGAACACTGAAGCTTTCTTT
-	TRBV11-2	-	TRBJ1-2	CASSLTGAYGYTF	TGTGCCAGCAGCTTGACAGGCGCCTATGGCTACACCTTC
TRBD1	TRBV5-6	-	TRBJ1-1	CASSLAGTGGPNTEAFF	TGTGCCAGCAGCTTGGCCGGGACAGGGGGCCCGAACACTGAAGCTTTCTTT
-	TRBV5-8	-	TRBJ2-7	CASSLRQEPYEQYF	TGTGCCAGCAGCTTGAGACAGGAGCCCTACGAGCAGTACTTC
-	TRBV4-1	-	TRBJ1-4	CASSQAGRDEKLFF	TGCGCCAGCAGCCAAGCGGGCAGGGATGAAAAACTGTTTTTT
-	TRBV1	-	TRBJ2-5	CTSRSLVDRVGQETQYF	TGCACCAGCAGGTCATTGGTGGACAGGGTGGGCCAAGAGACCCAGTACTTC
-	TRBV3-1/TRBV3-2	-	TRBJ1-1	CASSQGTLPEAFF	TGTGCCAGCAGCCAAGGTACCCTCCCTGAAGCTTTCTTT
-	TRBV29-1	-	TRBJ2-5	CSVAKANQETQYF	TGCAGCGTTGCTAAGGCTAATCAAGAGACCCAGTACTTC
-	TRBV28	-	TRBJ2-3	CASSLFASSTDTQYF	TGTGCCAGCAGTTTATTCGCTAGCTCCACAGATACGCAGTATTTT
-	TRBV29-1	-	TRBJ2-3	CSVYPGTSDTQYF	TGCAGCGTTTACCCCGGGACGTCAGATACGCAGTATTTT
-	TRBV6-1	-	TRBJ1-2	CASSDKGPWDNPSGYGYTF	TGTGCCAGCAGTGACAAGGGGCCCTGGGACAACCCCTCGGGCTATGGCTACACCTTC
TRBD1	TRBV7-2	-	TRBJ2-5	CASSLDRDLTQYF	TGTGCCAGCAGTTTGGACAGGGACTTAACCCAGTACTTC
-	TRBV29-1	-	TRBJ2-3	CSVEGTASTDTQYF	TGCAGCGTTGAAGGCACGGCTAGCACAGATACGCAGTATTTT
-	TRBV28	few	TRBJ1-1	CASSPARIGYNTEAFF	TGTGCCAGCAGTCCCGCCAGGATAGGCTATAACACTGAAGCTTTCTTT
-	TRBV28	-	TRBJ2-7	CASSLLPHTGYSYEQYF	TGTGCCAGCAGTTTATTACCGCATACAGGGTACTCCTACGAGCAGTACTTC
TRBD2	TRBV4-1	once	TRBJ2-1	CASSHWERGGFQFF	TGCGCCAGCAGCCATTGGGAGCGGGGGGGCTTTCAGTTCTTC
TRBD1	TRBV7-9	-	TRBJ1-1	CASSFRTGGEPNTEAFF	TGTGCCAGCAGCTTTCGGACAGGGGGCGAACCGAACACTGAAGCTTTCTTT
-	TRBV12-3/TRBV12-4	-	TRBJ2-7	CASSLGRGGEQYF	TGTGCCAGCAGTTTAGGCAGGGGCGGAGAGCAGTACTTC
-	TRBV7-6	-	TRBJ2-1	CASSLGASYNEQFF	TGTGCCAGCAGCTTAGGGGCCTCCTACAATGAGCAGTTCTTC
TRBD1	TRBV19	-	TRBJ1-3	CASSTGTARNTIYF	TGTGCCAGTAGTACCGGGACAGCCCGAAACACCATATATTTT
TRBD2	TRBV6-6	-	TRBJ2-1	CASSYPPSGENEQFF	TGTGCCAGCAGTTACCCTCCCAGCGGGGAGAATGAGCAGTTCTTC
-	TRBV6-6	-	TRBJ1-2	CASSYSIGGALFGYTF	TGTGCCAGCAGTTACTCGATCGGGGGCGCCCTCTTTGGCTACACCTTC
TRBD2	TRBV7-7	-	TRBJ2-3	CASSLDGGGADTQYF	TGTGCCAGCAGCTTAGACGGCGGGGGAGCAGATACGCAGTATTTT
-	TRBV19	-	TRBJ1-4	CASSMGAPNEKLFF	TGTGCCAGTAGTATGGGTGCCCCCAATGAAAAACTGTTTTTT
TRBD1	TRBV18	-	TRBJ1-6	CASSPPVSRGLGSPLHF	TGTGCCAGCTCACCACCGGTGTCCAGGGGGCTGGGGTCACCCCTCCACTTT
TRBD2	TRBV23-1	-	TRBJ2-7	CASSQSMLAGGPKNEQYF	TGCGCCAGCAGTCAATCGATGCTAGCGGGGGGGCCCAAAAACGAGCAGTACTTC
-	TRBV10-3	-	TRBJ2-1	CAISFGGNEQFF	TGTGCCATCAGTTTTGGGGGCAATGAGCAGTTCTTC
-	TRBV28	-	TRBJ1-1	CASSLLGGGNTEAFF	TGTGCCAGCAGTTTATTGGGGGGAGGGAACACTGAAGCTTTCTTT
-	TRBV25-1	-	TRBJ2-5	CASSESGLRGQTETQYF	TGTGCCAGCAGTGAATCGGGGTTGCGGGGACAAACGGAGACCCAGTACTTC
-	TRBV5-1	-	TRBJ2-7	CASSLGPPQPYEQYF	TGCGCCAGCAGCTTGGGTCCCCCACAGCCCTACGAGCAGTACTTC
-	TRBV6-5	few	TRBJ1-1	CASSYYRDTEAFF	TGTGCCAGCAGTTACTATCGGGATACTGAAGCTTTCTTT
TRBD2	TRBV7-3	once	TRBJ2-3	CASSLTSVAGGSDTQYF	TGTGCCAGCAGCTTAACGTCAGTAGCGGGGGGATCGGATACGCAGTATTTT
TRBD2	TRBV19	-	TRBJ2-1	CASSRTSGGYNEQFF	TGTGCCAGTAGTAGGACTAGCGGGGGTTACAATGAGCAGTTCTTC
TRBD1	TRBV7-9	-	TRBJ1-1	CASSTRQGAVEAFF	TGTGCCAGCAGCACCCGACAGGGGGCCGTTGAAGCTTTCTTT
TRBD2	TRBV5-4	-	TRBJ2-3	CASSFGTSGGRLASRDTQYF	TGTGCCAGCAGCTTCGGGACTAGCGGGGGCCGCCTGGCATCTAGAGATACGCAGTATTTT
TRBD2	TRBV9	-	TRBJ2-3	CASSVERAGGPPDTQYF	TGTGCCAGCAGCGTAGAGCGAGCGGGGGGGCCGCCAGATACGCAGTATTTT
-	TRBV19	-	TRBJ2-7	CASSIFSRSYEQYF	TGTGCCAGTAGTATCTTCAGTCGGTCCTACGAGCAGTACTTC
-	TRBV28	-	TRBJ1-2	CASSPPEGLDGYTF	TGTGCCAGCAGTCCCCCGGAGGGCTTGGACGGCTACACCTTC
-	TRBV5-8	-	TRBJ2-7	CASNSGQYEQYF	TGTGCCAGCAACTCCGGACAATACGAGCAGTACTTC
TRBD1	TRBV10-1	-	TRBJ1-1	CASPPGQKNTEAFF	TGCGCCAGCCCCCCGGGACAGAAGAACACTGAAGCTTTCTTT
-	TRBV19	-	TRBJ2-3	CASTSWMGPGTDTQYF	TGTGCCAGTACTTCATGGATGGGGCCCGGCACAGATACGCAGTATTTT
-	TRBV12-3/TRBV12-4	-	TRBJ1-6	CASSLGRSPLHF	TGTGCCAGCAGTTTAGGTAGATCACCCCTCCACTTT
-	TRBV27	-	TRBJ2-7	CASSLPGQGSHF	TGTGCCAGCAGCCTACCCGGGCAGGGGTCTCACTTC
-	TRBV4-1	-	TRBJ2-5	CASARGFQETQYF	TGCGCCAGCGCTCGAGGTTTCCAAGAGACCCAGTACTTC
-	TRBV9	-	TRBJ2-7	CASSPHPFSSYEQYF	TGTGCCAGCAGCCCCCACCCGTTCTCTTCCTACGAGCAGTACTTC